The 12 T cell receptor beta chains reported below all come from one sample, sequenced in a study of T-cell reconstitution after alpha-beta-depleted transplantation in children. TCRbeta library construction was performed incorporating unique molecular identifiers. TCRdb ran MiXCR on the PCR reads and lists one entry per CDR3 protein. There are about 72,000 distinct CDR3 sequences in the sample; roughly 6.6% occur only once, and less than 3% lies in the top ten. The starting material was PBMCs from the stem cell graft donor, obtained from the stem cell graft. These receptors came from a human donor who donated a stem cell graft to a child with acute lymphoblastic leukemia.

The chain couples TRBV6-2 or TRBV6-3 to TRBJ2-7; D unclear. Germline V gene data show CDR1 as MNHEY and CDR2 as SVGEGT. Trimming left V 6 bases short and J 4 bases short, with 13 bases between. The CDR3 is 13 residues long. The CDR3 region has the DNA TGTGCCAGCAGATGGGATAGGGATTACGAGCAGTACTTC. Translated: CASRWDRDYEQYF.

This clonotype was recorded at least ten times. CDR3 sequence reads: CAISEEGATYGYTF. CDR3 in DNA: TGTGCCATCAGTGAGGAGGGGGCGACCTATGGCTACACCTTC. The chain recombines TRBV10-3 with TRBJ1-2; 7 nucleotides line up with TRBD1. V trimming: 2 bases; J trimming: 4 bases; junction bases outside the gene matches: 4. The germline V gene encodes CDR1 ENHRY and CDR2 SYGVKD. This CDR3 spans 14 amino acids.

A few counts support this clonotype. The CDR3: CASRGVGTSGIADTQYF. As DNA, the CDR3 is TGTGCCAGCAGGGGCGTCGGGACTAGCGGGATAGCAGATACGCAGTATTTT. The V and J genes are TRBV6-1 and TRBJ2-3, with 13 bases lining up with TRBD2. V shed 6 bases and J 4 bases; nucleotides not matched to a gene: 10. CDR3 length: 17 amino acids. Germline CDR1 reads MNHNS; CDR2 reads SASEGT.

This clonotype was counted at least ten times. The chain carries TRBV10-3 and TRBJ1-5; D is possibly TRBD1 (6 bases). The CDR3 contains 15 residues. Germline-derived CDR1 and CDR2 are ENHRY and SYGVKD. The V end was cut by 2 bases, the J end by 5 bases, with 13 bases between. In DNA, the CDR3 is TGTGCCATCAGTGAGGGGGGGGGCCTCGATCAGCCCCAGCATTTT. Its protein is CAISEGGGLDQPQHF.

This clonotype occurred many times. The chain recombines TRBV10-3 with TRBJ2-2, with 13 bases aligning to TRBD2. With 6 bases clipped from V and 4 bases from J, the junction kept 8 bases outside the gene matches. Germline V lookup: CDR1 ENHRY, CDR2 SYGVKD. The CDR3 covers 17 residues. CDR3 bases: TGTGCCATCAGCCAACTAGCGGGAGGGCTCGGCACCGGGGAGCTGTTTTTT. Amino acid sequence: CAISQLAGGLGTGELFF.

This clonotype has at least ten counts. The chain uses TRBV10-3 and TRBJ2-7; TRBD1 matches 7 bases. This CDR3 is 11 amino acids long. Germline V lookup: CDR1 ENHRY, CDR2 SYGVKD. V lost 9 bases and J lost 5; bases outside the gene matches: 4. The CDR3 DNA is TGTGCCATTGCACAGGGGCACGAGCAGTACTTC. Protein product: CAIAQGHEQYF.

The chain employs TRBV19 and TRBJ1-1; maybe TRBD1 (5 bases). Trimming removed 6 bases from V and 1 base from J, with 12 bases in between. Looked up from germline, CDR1 is LNHDA and CDR2 is SQIVND (reference sequence). CDR3 length: 14 residues. CDR3 DNA sequence: TGTGCCAGTAGGAGACCCGACAGGAACACTGAAGCTTTCTTT. Encoded protein: CASRRPDRNTEAFF.

This clonotype was counted at least ten times. A read error may account for a junction end that differs from germline. The CDR3 here is CSAGEDSNQPQHF. Written as DNA, the CDR3 is TGCAGTGCTGGAGAGGACAGTAATCAGCCCCAGCATTTT. The chain combines TRBV20-1 with TRBJ1-5, with D perhaps matching TRBD1 (6 bases). The CDR3 runs to 13 residues. Germline-derived CDR1 and CDR2 are DFQATT and SNEGSKA (reference sequence).

This clonotype has a count of ten or more. The rearrangement uses TRBV27 and TRBJ2-2, with 13 bases identical to TRBD2. With 3 bases clipped from V and 0 bases from J, the junction kept 4 bases outside the gene matches. From germline, CDR1 is MNHEY and CDR2 SMNVEV (reference sequence). The CDR3 contains 18 residues. This CDR3 reads CASSFGLAGDANTGELFF. The CDR3 nucleotides read TGTGCCAGCAGTTTCGGACTAGCGGGAGATGCGAACACCGGGGAGCTGTTTTTT.

This clonotype was counted ten times or more. The chain couples TRBV28 to TRBJ1-1; D remains ambiguous. V lost 2 bases to trimming and J lost 5 bases, with 12 bases between them. This CDR3 spans 14 amino acids. Germline V gene lookup returns CDR1 MDHEN and CDR2 SYDVKM. CDR3 region: CASSLQRVGTEAFF. The DNA of the CDR3 is TGTGCCAGCAGTTTACAGAGGGTAGGTACTGAAGCTTTCTTT.

This clonotype has ten or more counts. This CDR3 is CASSQEGQGTGANVLTF. The CDR3 nucleotides are TGCGCCAGCAGCCAAGAGGGACAGGGAACTGGGGCCAACGTCCTGACTTTC. The V call is TRBV4-3, the J call TRBJ2-6; 9 nucleotides line up with TRBD1. Germline V lookup: CDR1 LGHNA, CDR2 YSLEER. CDR3 length: 17 residues. The junction had 2 bases not matched to a gene; V was cut back by 0 bases and J by 2 bases.

This clonotype has just a few counts. This rearrangement joins TRBV19 to TRBJ1-5, with 10 positions matching TRBD1. Per the germline V gene, CDR1 is LNHDA and CDR2 is SQIVND (reference sequence). J was trimmed by 6 bases and V by 4 bases; bases with no gene match: 6. This CDR3 is 15 amino acids long. CDR3 DNA: TGTGCCAGTAGTAGCGGGACAGGGGTTACTCAGCCCCAGCATTTT. This sequence encodes CASSSGTGVTQPQHF.